This TCR beta chain was observed in a study of cytomegalovirus exposure and HLA in healthy donors. Study-wide results and caveats: In vitro, a few CMV-associated chains proved specific for CMV antigens. Researchers catalogued approximately 170 TCR beta chains as cytomegalovirus-associated. Both high specificity and high sensitivity reportedly marked the classifier's diagnosis of cytomegalovirus status.

The study drew the donors from its approximately 110-subject validation cohort, separate from the roughly 700-subject first cohort. Only in-frame clones appear in the TCRdb table, and some are missing; sequencing was by immunoSEQ multiplex PCR. The top ten hold about 2.9% of the sample, which has approximately 210,000 clones, roughly 88% seen once. This clone was seen a few times. Antigen unknown. Germline lookup yields CDR1 MDHEN and CDR2 SYDVKM. The CDR3 contains 10 residues. V was cut by 11 bases and J by 6 bases, with 10 bases left in between. The sample taken for sequencing was PBMCs. V gene TRBV28 combines with J gene TRBJ1-1; D is unresolved. This clonotype originated in a woman between 18 and 29 years old in good health and CMV-seronegative. In DNA form, the CDR3 reads TGTGCCGGCCATCGGGCTGAAGCTTTCTTT. This sequence encodes CAGHRAEAFF.